This TCR beta chain was sequenced in a study of T cells in Graves' hyperthyroidism and ophthalmopathy. Overall study context: Peripheral blood was secured at the point of initial diagnosis, before any treatment.

Disease lasting under 3 months, a NOSPECS grade of at least 4, and a Clinical Activity Score of at least 3 were features of the ophthalmopathy patients. Trimming took 8 bases from V and 4 from J, leaving 15 bases between them. The CDR3 is 14 residues long. Per germline, CDR1 SGHDT and CDR2 YYEEEE. This clonotype was seen repeatedly, ten times or more. The TCR beta CDR3 regions underwent amplification using RNA transcripts as the source. The HTBI primer set drove a first-round RT-PCR of the TCR CDR3. One entry per CDR3 protein, called by TCRdb with MiXCR from the multiplex PCR reads. The sample comprises around 610,000 distinct CDR3 sequences, about 15% of which are singletons, and approximately 4.3% rests with the top ten.

This sequence originates from a woman in her thirties or forties with Graves' ophthalmopathy. Sequencing input: blood. The chain employs TRBV5-6 and TRBJ2-2; D perhaps matches TRBD2 (5 bases). The CDR3 nucleotides read TGTGCCAGTAAGGGTGAGGGTTTCACCGGGGAGCTGTTTTTT. Amino acids: CASKGEGFTGELFF. The complete variable domain, with remaining parts taken from reference TRBV5-6 and TRBJ2-2, reads DAGVTQSPTHLIKTRGQQVTLRCSPKSGHDTVSWYQQALGQGPQFIFQYYEEEERQRGNFPDRFSGHQFPNYSSELNVNALLLGDSALYLCASKGEGFTGELFFGEGSRLTVL.